This T cell receptor (beta chain) was sequenced for a study of regulatory T cells in long-lasting Graves disease. General study findings and limits: Study was limited to peripheral blood, excluding thyroid tissue.

Researchers made TCR beta libraries by using iRepertoire HTBI primers and running Arm-PCR on CDR3 regions. In TCRdb, the multiplex PCR reads were re-called with MiXCR into one record per CDR3 protein. The table includes roughly 560,000 distinct CDR3 sequences, more than 10% detected once. Stated time point: newly diagnosed GD, antithyroid drugs for less than 3 months. The TCR library was made from RNA extracted from PBMCs. This clonotype was counted between two and nine times. Its specificity is unknown. The sample was also reused in another study, on T cells in Graves' hyperthyroidism and ophthalmopathy. That report adds: Clinicians diagnosed patients from clinical symptoms, serum thyroxine and TRAb, thyroid ultrasound and orbital computed tomography. The model anticipated ophthalmopathy a median about six months pre-onset.

Sequenced here: peripheral blood mononuclear cells (PBMCs), sampled at new diagnosis, from a patient treated with antithyroid drugs. The receptor comes from a woman aged 25 to 39 with Graves disease.

The CDR3 loop is CASSRRDGNTEAFF. The CDR3 DNA follows: TGTGCCAGCAGCCGCCGGGACGGTAACACTGAAGCTTTCTTT. The chain is built from TRBV3-1 and TRBJ1-1; weak D call: TRBD1 (5 bases). Germline V gene lookup returns CDR1 LGHDT and CDR2 YNNKEL (reference sequence). Trimming stripped 4 bases from V and 2 bases from J, with 11 bases between. The CDR3 extends over 14 amino acids.